A selection of T cell receptor beta chains follows, all from one sample in a study of Ad26.COV2.S vaccination and SARS-CoV-2 variants. The repertoire was sequenced with immunoSEQ multiplex PCR; TCRdb's copy has only in-frame clones and lacks some. This table has more than 400,000 clones, 90% appearing once. Specimen: peripheral blood, collected in a trial of Ad26.COV2.S vaccine versus placebo. The origin of the receptors is a person between 18 and 65 years old who received the Ad26.COV2.S COVID-19 vaccine or a placebo. Each CDR3 is given with its conserved first and last residue. A D gene is named only where the DNA matches it firmly.

cdr3_aa cdr3_nt j_call d_call v_call
CATSDDRAGELFF TGTGCCACCAGTGATGACAGGGCCGGGGAGCTGTTTTTT TRBJ2-2 TRBD1 TRBV24-1
CASSYGTGNTEAFF TGTGCCAGCAGTTATGGGACGGGGAACACTGAAGCTTTCTTT TRBJ1-1 . TRBV28
CATSRVLSRGRNQPQHF TGTGCCACCAGCAGAGTTCTTAGCAGGGGTAGGAATCAGCCCCAGCATTTT TRBJ1-5 . TRBV15
CAISESDRGLYEQYF TGTGCCATCAGTGAGAGTGACAGGGGCCTTTACGAGCAGTACTTC TRBJ2-7 TRBD1 TRBV10-3
CASSFYAGQGINEQYF TGTGCCAGCAGCTTTTATGCGGGACAGGGGATCAACGAGCAGTACTTC TRBJ2-7 TRBD1 TRBV7-9
CASSLRGSYEQYF TGTGCCAGCAGTCTGAGGGGCTCCTACGAGCAGTACTTC TRBJ2-7 . TRBV14
CAWSVLTSSYEQYF TGTGCCTGGAGTGTACTTACTAGTAGCTACGAGCAGTACTTC TRBJ2-7 . TRBV30
CASSYLDIFQETQYF TGTGCCAGCAGTTACCTCGACATCTTCCAAGAGACCCAGTACTTC TRBJ2-5 . TRBV6-2/TRBV6-3
CASSRGQGHEQYF TGTGCCAGCAGTCGGGGACAGGGCCACGAGCAGTACTTC TRBJ2-7 TRBD1 TRBV6-2/TRBV6-3
CASSLGGHSYNEQFF TGTGCCAGCAGCTTGGGGGGGCACTCCTACAATGAGCAGTTCTTC TRBJ2-1 . TRBV5-5
CASSLGTSGYWETQYF TGTGCCAGCAGCCTTGGGACTAGCGGTTACTGGGAGACCCAGTACTTC TRBJ2-5 TRBD2 TRBV9
CASSLDLPSTDTQYF TGTGCCAGCAGCCTTGACTTACCCAGCACAGATACGCAGTATTTT TRBJ2-3 . TRBV9
CATSDRKSHQETQYF TGTGCCACCAGTGACAGGAAGAGTCACCAAGAGACCCAGTACTTC TRBJ2-5 . TRBV24-1
CASSWTHLAKNIQYF TGTGCCAGCAGCTGGACCCATCTAGCCAAAAACATTCAGTACTTC TRBJ2-4 . TRBV5-6